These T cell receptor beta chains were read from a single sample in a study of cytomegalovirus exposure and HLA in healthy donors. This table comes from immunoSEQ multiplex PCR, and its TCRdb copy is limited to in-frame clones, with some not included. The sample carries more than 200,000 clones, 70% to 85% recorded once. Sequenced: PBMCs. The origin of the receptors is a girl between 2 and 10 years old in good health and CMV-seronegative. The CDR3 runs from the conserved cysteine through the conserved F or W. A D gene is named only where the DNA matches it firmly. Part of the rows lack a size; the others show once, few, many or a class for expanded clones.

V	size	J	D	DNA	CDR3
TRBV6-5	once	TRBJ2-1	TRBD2	TGTGCCAGCAGTTCGGGACTAGCGGCATACAATGAGCAGTTCTTC	CASSSGLAAYNEQFF
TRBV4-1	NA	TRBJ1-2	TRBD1	TGCGCCAGCAGCCCAGGGGACAGGGGGCGCGGCTACACCTTC	CASSPGDRGRGYTF
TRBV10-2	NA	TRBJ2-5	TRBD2	TGCGCCAGCAGGAGTAGCGGGGGTCCAGAGACCCAGTACTTC	CASRSSGGPETQYF
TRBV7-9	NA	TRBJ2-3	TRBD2	TGTGCCAGCAGCTTAGCGCGCGGCGGGAGGGCTTCCGGAGATACGCAGTATTTT	CASSLARGGRASGDTQYF
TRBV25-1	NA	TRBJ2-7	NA	TGTGCCAGCAGTGTAGGGGCAGGTGCCTCCTACGAGCAGTACTTC	CASSVGAGASYEQYF
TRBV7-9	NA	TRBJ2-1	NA	TGTGCCAGCAGCCTGACCTTACTAGTGCCCTACAATGAGCAGTTCTTC	CASSLTLLVPYNEQFF
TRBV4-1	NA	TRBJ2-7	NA	TGCGCCAGCAGCCCGGATCTAGCGTCTCACTACGAGCAGTACTTC	CASSPDLASHYEQYF
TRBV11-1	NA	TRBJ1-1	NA	TGTGCCAGCAGCTTGCAGCAGGGGAACACTGAAGCTTTCTTT	CASSLQQGNTEAFF
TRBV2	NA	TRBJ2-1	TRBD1	TGTGCCAGCAGTGATAAAAGAGGGGGCCCTGAGTTCTTC	CASSDKRGGPEFF
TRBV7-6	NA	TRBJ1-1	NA	TGTGCCAGCAGCTTAGAGTCCTGGAATGCGGGGAACACTGAAGCTTTCTTT	CASSLESWNAGNTEAFF
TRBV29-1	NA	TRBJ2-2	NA	TGCAGCGGCCAGATAGCAAACACCGGGGAGCTGTTTTTT	CSGQIANTGELFF
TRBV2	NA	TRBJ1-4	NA	TGTGCCAGCAGCCGGACTGCCCCTAATGAAAAACTGTTTTTT	CASSRTAPNEKLFF
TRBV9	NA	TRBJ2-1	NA	TGTGCCAGCAGCGTAGCGGGGGGCCTCTACAATGAGCAGTTCTTC	CASSVAGGLYNEQFF
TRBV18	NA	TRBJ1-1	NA	TGTGCCAGCTCACCACAAGGGGTCAGGGGAGCTTTCTTT	CASSPQGVRGAFF
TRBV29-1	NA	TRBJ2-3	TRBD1	TGCAGCGTGATCCGGACAGGGGAAAGCACAGATACGCAGTATTTT	CSVIRTGESTDTQYF
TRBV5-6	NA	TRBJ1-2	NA	TGTGCCAGCAGCCCGAACTTCAGACTCTATGGCTACACCTTC	CASSPNFRLYGYTF
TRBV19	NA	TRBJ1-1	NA	TGTGCCAGTAGTGTGACAGCACCTTACACTGAAGCTTTCTTT	CASSVTAPYTEAFF
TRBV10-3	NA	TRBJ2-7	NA	TGTGCCATCAGTGAAACAGGGTACGAGCAGTACTTC	CAISETGYEQYF
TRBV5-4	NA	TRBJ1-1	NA	TGTGCCAGCAGCTGGACAGAGAACACTGAAGCTTTCTTT	CASSWTENTEAFF
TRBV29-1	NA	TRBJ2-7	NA	TGCAGCGTGGGCCAGGGGAAGGAGGTCTCCTACGAGCAGTACTTC	CSVGQGKEVSYEQYF
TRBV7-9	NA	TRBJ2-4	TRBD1	TGTGCCAGCAGCTTGTTCGGCCGGGACAGCAACAAAAACATTCAGTACTTC	CASSLFGRDSNKNIQYF
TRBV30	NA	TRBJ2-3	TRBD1	TGTGCGTACAGGGACAGGTGGCAGTATTTT	CAYRDRWQYF